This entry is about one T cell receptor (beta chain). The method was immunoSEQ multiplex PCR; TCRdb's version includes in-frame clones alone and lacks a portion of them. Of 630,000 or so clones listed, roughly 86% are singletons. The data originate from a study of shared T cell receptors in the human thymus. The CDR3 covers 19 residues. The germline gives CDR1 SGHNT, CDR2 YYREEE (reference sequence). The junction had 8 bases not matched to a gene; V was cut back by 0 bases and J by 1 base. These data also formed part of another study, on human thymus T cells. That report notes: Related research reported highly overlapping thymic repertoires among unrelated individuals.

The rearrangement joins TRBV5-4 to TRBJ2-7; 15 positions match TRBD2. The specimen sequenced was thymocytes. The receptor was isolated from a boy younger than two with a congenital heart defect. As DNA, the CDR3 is TGTGCCAGCAGCTTGGGGACTAGCGGGGGGGCCGAGAGATCCTACGAGCAGTACTTC. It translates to CASSLGTSGGAERSYEQYF.